A few counts support the clone carrying this TCR beta chain. This sample stems from a study of blood T cell repertoires in COVID-19. Study as a whole: Sites across the United States, Italy and Spain contributed samples from acute and convalescent COVID-19. Sources were T cells, B-cell-depleted T cells, or PBMCs; the material itself was cDNA or gDNA.

Authors' data handling: Quantification of nucleated cells was approximated via reference gene primer amplification. Profiled with immunoSEQ multiplex PCR; TCRdb holds only in-frame clones, not every one. That table gives V, J and clone size, and the DNA gave D and trimming. This sample has 250,000 or so clones, with approximately 83% found just once. The sequence was collected from a man older than 75 with acute or convalescent COVID-19. The sequencing sample was made of peripheral blood.

The CDR3 here is CASSTDRTTEAFF. In DNA form, the CDR3 reads TGTGCCAGCAGTACCGACAGGACCACTGAAGCTTTCTTT. The rearrangement links TRBV6-5 to TRBJ1-1, with D tentatively TRBD1 (6 bases). Trimming stripped 5 bases from V and 4 bases from J, with 11 bases between. The CDR3 extends over 13 amino acids. Germline CDR1 is MNHEY and CDR2 is SVGAGI.